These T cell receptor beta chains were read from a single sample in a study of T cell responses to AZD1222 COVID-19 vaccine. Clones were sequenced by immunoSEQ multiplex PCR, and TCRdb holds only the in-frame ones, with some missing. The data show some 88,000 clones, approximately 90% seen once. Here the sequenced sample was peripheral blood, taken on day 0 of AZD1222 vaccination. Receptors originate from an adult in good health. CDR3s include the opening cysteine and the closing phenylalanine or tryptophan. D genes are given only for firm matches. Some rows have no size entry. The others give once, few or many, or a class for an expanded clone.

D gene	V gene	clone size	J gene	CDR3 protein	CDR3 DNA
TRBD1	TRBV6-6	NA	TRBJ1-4	CASNTGQPNEKLFF	TGTGCCAGCAACACGGGACAGCCTAATGAAAAACTGTTTTTT
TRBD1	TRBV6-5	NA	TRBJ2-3	CASGKTGRVADTQYF	TGTGCCAGCGGGAAGACAGGGAGAGTGGCAGATACGCAGTATTTT
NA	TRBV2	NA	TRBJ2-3	CASSEGASLSTDTQYF	TGTGCCAGCAGTGAAGGTGCCAGCCTGAGCACAGATACGCAGTATTTT
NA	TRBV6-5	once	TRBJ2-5	CASSYSGEETQYF	TGTGCCAGCAGTTACTCCGGGGAAGAGACCCAGTACTTC
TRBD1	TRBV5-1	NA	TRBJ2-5	CASRGPDRDRGEQYQETQYF	TGCGCCAGCCGGGGCCCAGACCGGGACAGGGGGGAACAGTACCAAGAGACCCAGTACTTC
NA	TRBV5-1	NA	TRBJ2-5	CASGRRGDYETQYF	TGCGCCAGCGGACGAAGGGGGGACTACGAGACCCAGTACTTC
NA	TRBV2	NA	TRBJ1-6	CASSEFSRGGSSSYNSPLHF	TGTGCCAGCAGTGAATTTAGTCGAGGTGGCAGTAGCTCCTATAATTCACCCCTCCACTTT
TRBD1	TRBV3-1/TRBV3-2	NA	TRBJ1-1	CASSQEDRAFEAFF	TGTGCCAGCAGCCAAGAAGACAGGGCGTTCGAAGCTTTCTTT
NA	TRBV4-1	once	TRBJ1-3	CASSRLGNTIYF	TGCGCCAGCAGCCGGCTTGGAAACACCATATATTTT
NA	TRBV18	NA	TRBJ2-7	CASSPSGGTHEQYF	TGTGCCAGCTCTCCGTCAGGGGGGACCCACGAGCAGTACTTC